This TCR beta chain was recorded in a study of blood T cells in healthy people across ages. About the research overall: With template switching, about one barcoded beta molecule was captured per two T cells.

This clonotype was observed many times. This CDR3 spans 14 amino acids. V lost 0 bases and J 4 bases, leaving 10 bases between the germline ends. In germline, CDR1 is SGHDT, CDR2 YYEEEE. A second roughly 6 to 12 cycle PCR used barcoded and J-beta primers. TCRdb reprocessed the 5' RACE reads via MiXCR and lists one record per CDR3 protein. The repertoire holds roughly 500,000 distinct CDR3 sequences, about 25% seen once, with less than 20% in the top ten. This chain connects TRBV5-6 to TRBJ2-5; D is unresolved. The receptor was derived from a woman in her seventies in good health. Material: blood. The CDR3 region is CASSLVGAGETQYF. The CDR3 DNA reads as TGTGCCAGCAGCTTGGTGGGTGCAGGAGAGACCCAGTACTTC.